This passage covers 21 T cell receptor beta chains from one sample sequenced in a study of neurological immune-mediated disorders. From the 5' RACE reads, TCRdb called clonotypes with MiXCR, one entry per CDR3 protein. Among 32,000 or so distinct CDR3 sequences, around an eighth were seen once, and the ten largest hold about 6%. Material: PBMCs. The receptors come from a woman in her sixties or seventies in good health.

Within the sample, this clonotype is medium-sized. The rearrangement uses TRBV7-8 and TRBJ1-4; D uncertain. V lost 8 bases to trimming and J lost 8 bases, with 24 bases between them. This CDR3 is 16 amino acids long. Per germline, CDR1 SGHVS and CDR2 FQNEAQ. CDR3 residues: CASALTGRRDREKLFF. As DNA, the CDR3 is TGTGCCAGCGCGTTAACGGGCAGACGGGATCGGGAAAAACTGTTTTTT.

In its sample, this clonotype was seen many times. The CDR3 region is CASSPLGQGARQPQHF. The CDR3 nucleotides read TGCGCCAGCAGCCCCCTGGGACAGGGGGCGCGACAGCCCCAGCATTTT. V gene TRBV4-1 combines with J gene TRBJ1-5, with 12 bases identical to TRBD1. This CDR3 spans 16 amino acids. The V and J ends lost 4 bases and 7 bases, in that order; junction bases with no gene match: 8. The germline CDR1 and CDR2 sequences are MGHRA and YSYEKL.

The V gene is TRBV7-6, the J gene TRBJ2-1; 9 bases agree with TRBD2. After removal of 5 bases from V and 6 bases from J, the junction contained 8 bases not matched to a gene. The CDR3 has 15 residues. Germline V gene lookup returns CDR1 SGHVS and CDR2 FNYEAQ. Written as DNA, the CDR3 is TGTGCCAGCAGCCCAACTAGCGGGTGGTTCAATGAGCAGTTCTTC. Its protein is CASSPTSGWFNEQFF.

V and J are TRBV7-2 and TRBJ2-7; 7 bases align to TRBD1. V shed 8 bases, J shed 3 bases, and the junction held 4 bases outside the gene matches. CDR1 is SGHTA and CDR2 is FQGNSA in the germline V gene. This CDR3 has 12 amino acids. CDR3 DNA: TGTGCCAGCGCCGACAGGGACTACGAGCAGTACTTC. Translating gives CASADRDYEQYF. Full variable domain (missing parts from reference TRBV7-2 and TRBJ2-7): GAGVSQSPSNKVTEKGKDVELRCDPISGHTALYWYRQSLGQGLEFLIYFQGNSAPDKSGLPSDRFSAERTGGSVSTLTIQRTQQEDSAVYLCASADRDYEQYFGPGTRLTVT.

There are many counts of this clonotype. The chain carries TRBV7-2 and TRBJ1-1; D gene unclear. With 5 bases removed from V and 1 base from J, the gap between germline ends came to 8 bases. Germline CDR1 reads SGHTA; CDR2 reads FQGNSA. The CDR3 runs to 13 residues. CDR3 sequence reads: CASSPLRNTEAFF. CDR3 DNA sequence: TGTGCCAGCAGCCCCCTTAGGAACACTGAAGCTTTCTTT.

This clonotype was observed many times. The chain links TRBV9 to TRBJ1-1, with TRBD1 matching 11 bases. Per germline, CDR1 SGDLS and CDR2 YYNGEE. This CDR3 spans 17 amino acids. The trim removed 2 bases at V and 4 bases at J, leaving 10 bases unmatched. DNA of the CDR3: TGTGCCAGCAGCGTTGGACAGGGGGCGTTCGTGGTCACTGAAGCTTTCTTT. It is translated as CASSVGQGAFVVTEAFF.

The count of this clonotype is one. The chain combines TRBV7-2 with TRBJ2-5; the D gene is possibly TRBD2 (7 bases). Trimming left V 1 base short and J 3 bases short, with 15 bases between. The length of the CDR3 is 16 residues. CDR1 is SGHTA, CDR2 FQGNSA, per germline. CDR3 coding DNA: TGTGCCAGCAGCTTAGGGGAGGGGGGCAGGAAAGAGACCCAGTACTTC. It specifies CASSLGEGGRKETQYF.

Many counts were recorded for this clonotype. The chain carries TRBV20-1 and TRBJ2-1; 10 nucleotides match TRBD2. CDR3 length: 17 amino acids. V was clipped by 6 bases and J by 8 bases; unmatched bases: 19. The germline CDR1 and CDR2 sequences are DFQATT and SNEGSKA (reference sequence). CDR3 DNA: TGCAGTGCGAGACGGGAGACAGGGACTAGCGTTTCCCATGAGCAGTTCTTC. It encodes CSARRETGTSVSHEQFF.

This clonotype was picked up many times. The chain carries TRBV7-9 and TRBJ2-1; 14 bases align to TRBD2. Losses at the gene ends were 5 bases for V and 1 base for J; bases not matched to a gene: 4. The CDR3 runs 17 residues. In germline, CDR1 is SEHNR, CDR2 FQNEAQ (reference sequence). The CDR3 DNA is TGTGCCAGCAGCATGAGACTAGCGGGGGGGTCCTACAATGAGCAGTTCTTC. Its translation is CASSMRLAGGSYNEQFF.

This clonotype was counted at least ten times. The CDR3 spells CASSHAGTSGGDTQYF. The CDR3 DNA reads as TGCGCCAGCAGCCACGCAGGGACTAGCGGGGGGGATACGCAGTATTTT. The chain uses TRBV4-3 and TRBJ2-3; 15 bases are shared with TRBD2. V trimming: 3 bases; J trimming: 6 bases; junction bases outside the gene matches: 4. Germline CDR1 and CDR2: LGHNA and YSLEER. The CDR3 extends over 16 amino acids.

This clonotype was recorded at least ten times. The rearrangement uses TRBV28 and TRBJ2-5; 9 bases match TRBD1. The ends lost 6 bases at V and 5 bases at J; junction bases unmatched: 4. CDR1 and CDR2 from the germline V gene are MDHEN and SYDVKM. This CDR3 contains 13 residues. The CDR3 DNA follows: TGTGCCAGCAGGCGACAGGGGGTCGAGACCCAGTACTTC. It codes for CASRRQGVETQYF.

This clonotype was counted at least ten times. This chain links TRBV12-3 or TRBV12-4 with TRBJ2-1; TRBD1 agrees at 10 bases. V dropped 5 bases and J dropped 2; count of bases not matched to a gene: 3. This CDR3 comprises 15 residues. Here the CDR3 reads CASSRGQGAYNEQFF. DNA for the CDR3: TGTGCCAGCAGTCGTGGACAGGGGGCCTACAATGAGCAGTTCTTC.

This clonotype was detected ten times or more. The chain joins TRBV7-6 to TRBJ2-5, with 15 bases that match TRBD2. CDR3 size: 16 residues. The germline V gene encodes CDR1 SGHVS and CDR2 FNYEAQ. V shed 7 bases and J 7 bases; nucleotides not matched to a gene: 10. In nucleotides, the CDR3 is TGTGCCAGCACGGGGACTAGCGGGGGGCTTATCGGGACCCAGTACTTC. It yields the protein CASTGTSGGLIGTQYF.

This clonotype was seen ten or more times. A read error may account for a junction end that differs from germline. This chain joins TRBV2 and TRBJ2-1; D unresolved. This CDR3 is 11 amino acids long. Germline V gene sequence: CDR1 SNHLY, CDR2 FYNNEI. The CDR3 spells CASSEDKEQFF. CDR3 nucleotide sequence: TGTGCCAGCAGTGAAGACAAGGAGCAGTTCTTC.

This clonotype was seen repeatedly, ten times or more. The chain couples TRBV15 to TRBJ1-5; D gene uncertain. Germline CDR1 is LNHNV and CDR2 is YYDKDF (reference sequence). The V end was cut by 0 bases, the J end by 6 bases, with 12 bases between. The length of the CDR3 is 15 residues. CDR3 amino acids: CATSREFGESQPQHF. The CDR3 nucleotides read TGTGCCACCAGCAGAGAATTTGGGGAGAGTCAGCCCCAGCATTTT.

Comment on this clonotype: Germline and junction disagree at one end, which may indicate a read error. The chain couples TRBV9 to TRBJ1-5; 8 nucleotides line up with TRBD1. CDR1 and CDR2 (germline): SGDLS, YYNGEE. This CDR3 is 15 amino acids long. The CDR3 nucleotides read TGCTCCAGCAGCGTTACAGGGGGGGGCGATCAGCCCCAGCATTTT. Its translation: CSSSVTGGGDQPQHF.

At least ten counts were recorded for this clonotype. J is TRBJ1-1 and V is TRBV7-3, with 9 positions matching TRBD1. The CDR3 covers 14 residues. Trimming took 3 bases from V and 3 from J; bases not matched to a gene: 2. Germline V lookup: CDR1 SGHTA, CDR2 FQGTGA. The DNA of the CDR3 is TGTGCCAGCAGCTTGTGGACAGGGGACACTGAAGCTTTCTTT. The encoded protein is CASSLWTGDTEAFF.

This clonotype was observed at least ten times. The J gene is TRBJ2-1, the V gene TRBV20-1, with TRBD1 matching over 9 bases. V was clipped by 3 bases and J by 5 bases; unmatched bases: 5. The CDR3 is 14 residues long. In germline, CDR1 is DFQATT, CDR2 SNEGSKA (reference sequence). CDR3 region: CSARPGTGHNEQFF. The CDR3 nucleotides are TGCAGTGCTAGGCCCGGGACAGGGCACAATGAGCAGTTCTTC.

This clonotype was detected a few times. The chain joins TRBV12-3 or TRBV12-4 to TRBJ1-4; 8 bases are shared with TRBD1. Trimming took 6 bases from V and 7 from J; bases not matched to a gene: 7. CDR3 length: 14 amino acids. This CDR3 is CASRSTGVPEKLFF. CDR3 nucleotide sequence: TGTGCCAGCAGATCGACAGGGGTTCCTGAAAAACTGTTTTTT.

This clonotype was recorded many times. The rearrangement links TRBV5-1 to TRBJ1-5; D is unresolved. This CDR3 has 16 amino acids. From germline, CDR1 is SGHRS and CDR2 YFSETQ. Trimming shortened V by 5 bases and J by 0 bases, and 15 bases separated the two germline ends. The chain's CDR3 is CASRRGHGYSNQPQHF. The DNA for the CDR3 is TGCGCCAGCAGAAGAGGGCATGGCTATAGCAATCAGCCCCAGCATTTT.

Ten or more counts support this clonotype. The chain combines TRBV29-1 with TRBJ1-2, with D possibly TRBD1 on 6 matching bases. CDR1 and CDR2 from the germline V gene are SQVTM and ANQGSEA. This CDR3 is built from 13 residues. V lost 8 bases to trimming and J lost 2 bases, with 15 bases between them. The CDR3 here is CSTWGGSNYGYTF. The CDR3 region has the DNA TGCAGCACCTGGGGGGGCTCGAACTATGGCTACACCTTC.